This passage covers 23 T cell receptor beta chains from one sample sequenced in a study of T cell clusters in autoimmune cytopenias. TRB was amplified by touch-down multiplex PCR, primer pools A and B combined. TCRdb reprocessed the multiplex PCR reads, keeping one entry per CDR3 protein, no DNA. The data show 9,500 to 12,000 distinct CDR3 sequences, and the top ten clones hold about 33%. TRB amplification used 250 ng of peripheral blood genomic DNA. The data also belong to a second study, concerning T cell repertoires in aging, cancer and after chemotherapy.

The sequencing sample was made of peripheral blood. These receptors all stem from a human donor in good health.

The chain carries TRBV18 and TRBJ2-7; TCRdb's D gene call, TRBD1, goes unchecked for lack of DNA. CDR1 is KGHSH and CDR2 is LQKENI in the germline V gene. This CDR3 spans 17 amino acids. The CDR3 region is CASSSPIRQSSSYEQYF.

This clonotype is medium-sized (0.01 to 0.1%) by frequency. The V call is TRBV11-1, the J call TRBJ1-1. There are 14 residues in the CDR3. Germline CDR1 is SGHAT and CDR2 is FQDESV (reference sequence). CDR3 residues: CASSVGRRETEAFF.

This chain uses TRBV30 with TRBJ1-3. The CDR3 loop spans 12 amino acids. CDR1 is GTSNPN and CDR2 is SVGIG in the germline V gene (reference sequence). The CDR3 here is CAWSVQSNTIYF.

J is TRBJ2-7 and V is TRBV27; the D gene TCRdb calls, TRBD1, cannot be checked with no DNA. Germline V gives CDR1 MNHEY, CDR2 SMNVEV (reference sequence). This CDR3 contains 14 residues. CDR3 residues: CASGRQGAGGEQYF.

The V gene is TRBV27, the J gene TRBJ2-7. In germline, CDR1 is MNHEY, CDR2 SMNVEV (reference sequence). This CDR3 region has 13 residues. CDR3 in amino acids: CASSLVGSYEQYF.

This rearrangement joins TRBV30 to TRBJ1-1. The CDR3 spans 13 residues. Germline CDR1 reads GTSNPN; CDR2 reads SVGIG (reference sequence). The CDR3 loop is CAWSVLSWTEAFF.

CDR3 in amino acids: CSVAGTQTYEQYF. This chain joins TRBV29-1 and TRBJ2-7; TCRdb gives TRBD2 as the D gene, but with no DNA this cannot be confirmed. The CDR3 has 13 amino acids. CDR1 and CDR2 from the germline V gene are SQVTM and ANQGSEA.

V usage is TRBV29-1 and J usage is TRBJ1-2. The germline V gene encodes CDR1 SQVTM and CDR2 ANQGSEA. CDR3 length: 14 amino acids. CDR3 sequence reads: CSVEALGGSGGYTF. Together with reference TRBV29-1 and TRBJ1-2, the CDR3 gives the full variable domain: SAVISQKPSRDICQRGTSLTIQCQVDSQVTMMFWYRQQPGQSLTLIATANQGSEATYESGFVIDKFPISRPNLTFSTLTVSNMSPEDSSIYLCSVEALGGSGGYTFGSGTRLTVV.

The CDR3 loop is CASRYRTATYEQYF. The chain recombines TRBV6-5 with TRBJ2-7; lacking DNA, the TRBD1 call made by TCRdb goes unchecked. The germline V gene encodes CDR1 MNHEY and CDR2 SVGAGI. CDR3 length equals 14 residues.

This chain links TRBV19 with TRBJ2-3; the D call of TRBD2 rests on TCRdb alone, since no DNA is present to check it. Germline V lookup: CDR1 LNHDA, CDR2 SQIVND (reference sequence). The CDR3 spans 19 residues. The CDR3 sequence is CASSARLAGGLGNTDTQYF.

The CDR3 loop reads CASSLGQVGAQHF. This chain joins TRBV5-4 and TRBJ1-5; there is no DNA to check the TCRdb D call of TRBD1. CDR3 size: 13 residues. Looked up from germline, CDR1 is SGHNT and CDR2 is YYREEE (reference sequence).

Its frequency marks this clonotype as medium-sized (0.01 to 0.1%). CDR3 loop: CSVTPDPLGEQYF. This chain joins TRBV29-1 and TRBJ2-7; there is no DNA to check the TCRdb D call of TRBD2. This CDR3 comprises 13 residues. The V gene's germline CDR1 is SQVTM and CDR2 ANQGSEA.

The V call is TRBV19, the J call TRBJ2-2. The germline CDR1 and CDR2 sequences are LNHDA and SQIVND (reference sequence). The CDR3 covers 12 residues. CDR3 protein: CASRRHTGELFF.

The rearrangement joins TRBV5-5 to TRBJ2-1; the D call from TCRdb, TRBD1, cannot be confirmed without DNA. Germline CDR1 reads SGHKS; CDR2 reads YYEKEE (reference sequence). The CDR3 extends over 17 amino acids. CDR3 sequence reads: CASSPVGEWDLYNEQFF.

According to its frequency, this clonotype is medium-sized. J is TRBJ2-1 and V is TRBV10-3; the TRBD2 assignment by TCRdb is unverifiable without DNA. The CDR3 covers 19 residues. Germline CDR1 reads ENHRY; CDR2 reads SYGVKD. The CDR3 here is CAIGAPGLAPHSSYNEQFF.

The V gene is TRBV30, the J gene TRBJ1-5. Germline lookup yields CDR1 GTSNPN and CDR2 SVGIG (reference sequence). The CDR3 is 13 amino acids. The CDR3 is CASGEGSNQPQHF.

This clonotype registers medium-sized (0.01 to 0.1%) by frequency. The V call is TRBV29-1, the J call TRBJ2-1; TCRdb proposes TRBD2, but this gene call is untestable without DNA. Germline V gene sequence: CDR1 SQVTM, CDR2 ANQGSEA. The length of the CDR3 is 14 residues. CDR3 region: CSVGTSGYGNEQFF.

This chain joins TRBV18 and TRBJ2-7; TCRdb's D gene call, TRBD1, goes unchecked for lack of DNA. Germline CDR1 is KGHSH and CDR2 is LQKENI. The CDR3 totals 12 residues. The CDR3 sequence is CASSPDRDEQYF.

V gene TRBV6-4 combines with J gene TRBJ2-5; TCRdb calls TRBD2, which cannot be checked without DNA. The CDR3 sequence is 15 residues long. Germline CDR1 reads MRHNA; CDR2 reads SNTAGT. Here the CDR3 reads CASSSTGSGGETQYF.

J is TRBJ1-4 and V is TRBV27; lacking DNA, the TRBD1 call made by TCRdb goes unchecked. The CDR3 is 17 amino acids. The germline V gene has CDR1 MNHEY and CDR2 SMNVEV (reference sequence). The CDR3 reads CASSRLGQGTTNEKLFF.

Judged by frequency, this clonotype is medium-sized (0.01 to 0.1%). Here the CDR3 reads CSGKGYMGEQYF. The gene calls are TRBV29-1 and TRBJ2-7; TCRdb's D gene call, TRBD1, goes unchecked for lack of DNA. This CDR3 comprises 12 residues. Germline V gene data show CDR1 as SQVTM and CDR2 as ANQGSEA.

The chain carries TRBV30 and TRBJ2-3; without DNA, the TCRdb call of TRBD2 cannot be checked. CDR3 size: 18 residues. In germline, CDR1 is GTSNPN, CDR2 SVGIG (reference sequence). CDR3 region: CAWRYSGTSGGVSDTQYF.

V and J are TRBV15 and TRBJ2-7; TCRdb calls TRBD2, which cannot be checked without DNA. CDR3 length: 20 residues. Germline lookup yields CDR1 LNHNV and CDR2 YYDKDF (reference sequence). This CDR3 is CATSRDARLAGGPGVYEQYF.